These 24 T cell receptor beta chains were all obtained from the same sample, sequenced in a study of blood T cells in healthy people across ages. A J-beta primer mix and a sample-barcoded 5' primer were used in a second PCR of roughly 6 to 12 cycles. MiXCR, run by TCRdb on the 5' RACE reads, gives a single entry per CDR3 protein. The sample contains more than 900,000 distinct CDR3 sequences, around 27% of which appear only once. The data also belong to a second study, concerning T cells of mothers and their children.

Material for sequencing was blood. These receptors were collected from a girl aged 2 to 9 in good health.

This clonotype was seen a few times. The chain carries TRBV12-5 and TRBJ2-1; 9 bases align to TRBD2. Germline lookup yields CDR1 LGHNT and CDR2 FRNRAP. The V and J ends lost 0 bases and 4 bases, in that order; junction bases with no gene match: 10. This CDR3 spans 18 amino acids. The CDR3, as DNA: TGTGCTAGTGGTTTGGTAATTAGCGGGAGAAATACGTACAATGAGCAGTTCTTC. It translates to CASGLVISGRNTYNEQFF.

The V call is TRBV6-2 or TRBV6-3, the J call TRBJ2-6; 14 bases match TRBD2. Trimming removed 2 bases from V and 0 bases from J; junction bases left unmatched: 9. CDR3 size: 21 residues. CDR1 and CDR2 (germline): MNHEY, SVGEGT. The CDR3 loop is CASSYEGGTSGGPSGANVLTF. As DNA, the CDR3 is TGTGCCAGCAGTTACGAGGGGGGGACTAGCGGGGGACCCTCTGGGGCCAACGTCCTGACTTTC.

Many counts were recorded for this clonotype. Here the CDR3 reads CASSENGELFF. As DNA, the CDR3 is TGTGCCAGCAGCGAGAACGGGGAGCTGTTTTTT. The chain couples TRBV9 to TRBJ2-2, with D unclear. Germline V gene sequence: CDR1 SGDLS, CDR2 YYNGEE. The CDR3 runs to 11 residues. Trimming pared 3 bases from V and 7 bases from J, leaving 4 bases between.

Worth noting for this clonotype: One end of the junction does not line up with germline, which may come from a read error. This chain connects TRBV7-7 to TRBJ1-3, with D uncertain. The CDR3 consists of 11 residues. CDR1 SSHAT and CDR2 FNYEAQ come from the germline V gene (reference sequence). In DNA form, the CDR3 reads TGTGCTAGCGGCTCTGGAAACATCATATATTTT. Its protein is CASGSGNIIYF.

This clonotype appeared a few times. V usage is TRBV3-1 and J usage is TRBJ2-7, with a weak D call TRBD2 (6 bases). The end of the DNA is better explained by TRBJ2-5, so the J call may be wrong. The CDR3 loop spans 16 amino acids. Germline-derived CDR1 and CDR2 are LGHDT and YNNKEL (reference sequence). The CDR3 loop is CASSQVSGAPAETQYF. The CDR3 DNA reads TGTGCCAGCAGCCAAGTTTCGGGAGCACCAGCGGAGACCCAGTACTTC.

This clonotype was found a few times. The V and J genes are TRBV7-9 and TRBJ2-1, with a possible D match to TRBD1 (5 bases). V was pared by 11 bases and J by 5 bases, with 16 bases between. Germline V CDR1 and CDR2: SEHNR, FQNEAQ (reference sequence). The CDR3 has 13 amino acids. The CDR3 loop is CAGQDSHNNEQFF. The CDR3 bases are TGTGCCGGACAAGACAGCCACAACAATGAGCAGTTCTTC.

Only a few counts were recorded for this clonotype. A junction end diverges from the germline sequence, so it may reflect a read error. The CDR3 protein is CASSVSGGRYEQCF. The CDR3 nucleotides are TGTGCCAGCTCCGTTTCGGGGGGCAGGTACGAGCAGTGCTTC. The J gene is TRBJ2-7, the V gene TRBV27, with TRBD2 as a possible D gene (7 bases). The CDR3 covers 14 residues. Germline-derived CDR1 and CDR2 are MNHEY and SMNVEV (reference sequence).

This clonotype occurred a few times. This sequence joins TRBV29-1 and TRBJ1-1; possible D gene TRBD1, 6 bases. Germline CDR1 SQVTM, CDR2 ANQGSEA. This CDR3 has 13 residues. The germline V and J ends were trimmed by 6 bases and 6 bases, with 17 bases remaining between them. The CDR3: CSVPSGGAPEAFF. CDR3 coding DNA: TGCAGCGTCCCCAGCGGGGGGGCCCCTGAAGCTTTCTTT.

The CDR3 coding sequence is TGTGCCAGCAGCGTAGAACAGGAAGGTGGAAACTATGGCTACACCTTC. Translating it yields CASSVEQEGGNYGYTF. This rearrangement joins TRBV9 to TRBJ1-2; maybe TRBD1 (5 bases). The germline CDR1 and CDR2 sequences are SGDLS and YYNGEE. The V gene lost 0 bases and the J gene lost 2 bases, with 14 bases spanning the gap. The CDR3 is made up of 16 amino acids. Variable domain in full (rest from reference TRBV9 and TRBJ1-2): DSGVTQTPKHLITATGQRVTLRCSPRSGDLSVYWYQQSLDQGLQFLIQYYNGEERAKGNILERFSAQQFPDLHSELNLSSLELGDSALYFCASSVEQEGGNYGYTFGSGTRLTVV.

This clonotype was counted between two and nine times. The J gene is TRBJ2-3, the V gene TRBV4-3, with D perhaps TRBD1 (6 bases). CDR1 is LGHNA and CDR2 is YSLEER in the germline V gene. The germline V and J ends were trimmed by 1 base and 2 bases, with 7 bases remaining between them. The CDR3 length is 14 residues. In DNA form, the CDR3 reads TGCGCCAGCAGCCAAGGGGACACCACAGATACGCAGTATTTT. It is translated as CASSQGDTTDTQYF.

This rearrangement joins TRBV7-2 to TRBJ1-2; D not resolved. Germline CDR1 SGHTA, CDR2 FQGNSA. This CDR3 has 14 residues. V was shortened by 1 base and J by 7 bases, with 13 bases between the two germline ends. Written as DNA, the CDR3 is TGTGCCAGCAGCTTAGAGGCCTTAAACCCTGGCTACACCTTC. Its protein product is CASSLEALNPGYTF.

This clonotype has a handful of counts. This rearrangement joins TRBV12-3 or TRBV12-4 to TRBJ2-4; 13 bases are shared with TRBD2. CDR3 size: 15 residues. Trimming took 8 bases from V and 9 from J; bases not matched to a gene: 10. The DNA of the CDR3 is TGTGCCAGCGTCATCGGGACTAGCGGGACAGGCATTCAGTACTTC. Protein: CASVIGTSGTGIQYF.

V usage is TRBV13 and J usage is TRBJ1-3; D is unresolved. The CDR3 sequence is 13 residues long. The V and J ends lost 5 bases and 4 bases respectively, with 9 bases between them. Germline loops: CDR1 PRHDT, CDR2 FYEKMQ (reference sequence). The CDR3 nucleotides read TGTGCCAGCAGCGCTTCACAGGGAAACACCATATATTTT. Translated, it gives CASSASQGNTIYF.

CDR3 residues: CASSRTGSGTDTQYF. In DNA form, the CDR3 reads TGTGCCAGCAGCCGCACAGGGAGCGGCACAGATACGCAGTATTTT. The gene calls are TRBV7-9 and TRBJ2-3; D might be TRBD1 (6 bases). With 5 bases removed from V and 1 base from J, the gap between germline ends came to 13 bases. Germline CDR1 and CDR2: SEHNR and FQNEAQ (reference sequence). The CDR3 has 15 amino acids.

In this sample, this clonotype turned up a few times. V usage is TRBV7-2 and J usage is TRBJ2-7; D is uncertain. V was cut by 2 bases and J by 6 bases, with 8 bases left in between. The CDR3 loop spans 12 amino acids. Germline CDR1 SGHTA, CDR2 FQGNSA. CDR3 residues: CASSLISAEQYF. The CDR3 DNA sequence: TGTGCCAGCAGCTTAATCTCCGCCGAGCAGTACTTC.

The V gene is TRBV6-1, the J gene TRBJ2-5; tentatively, D is TRBD1 or TRBD2 (7 bases each). The J call is uncertain, as TRBJ2-1 better fits the DNA end. This CDR3 is built from 16 residues. The germline CDR1 and CDR2 sequences are MNHNS and SASEGT. CDR3 nucleotides: TGTGCCAGCAGTGAACCGGTCAGGGGGGGCTTGGATGAGCAGTTCTTC. This translates into CASSEPVRGGLDEQFF.

The rearrangement links TRBV20-1 to TRBJ1-4, with D perhaps matching TRBD1 (5 bases). The CDR3 consists of 13 residues. Looked up from germline, CDR1 is DFQATT and CDR2 is SNEGSKA (reference sequence). The V and J ends lost 4 bases and 4 bases respectively, with 10 bases between them. CDR3 amino acids: CSATRDLNEKLFF. As DNA, the CDR3 is TGCAGTGCTACCCGGGACCTTAATGAAAAACTGTTTTTT.

The chain recombines TRBV7-6 with TRBJ2-3; D may be TRBD1 or TRBD2 (6 bases each). Germline V gives CDR1 SGHVS, CDR2 FNYEAQ. V was shortened by 1 base and J by 4 bases, with 9 bases between the two germline ends. The CDR3 totals 14 residues. This CDR3 reads CASSLGGASDTQYF. CDR3 DNA: TGTGCCAGCAGCTTAGGGGGGGCCTCAGATACGCAGTATTTT.

J is TRBJ2-7 and V is TRBV27; tentative D call: TRBD2 (6 bases). This CDR3 has 17 residues. V shed 2 bases and J shed 3 bases, with 20 bases lying between them. Germline V gene sequence: CDR1 MNHEY, CDR2 SMNVEV (reference sequence). The DNA of the CDR3 is TGTGCCAGCAGTTTAGAAGCCCGGGCAGGGACTCTCTACGAGCAGTACTTC. Translating it yields CASSLEARAGTLYEQYF.

In this sample, this clonotype turned up a few times. The chain joins TRBV9 to TRBJ2-1; possible D gene TRBD2, 6 bases. V was clipped by 3 bases and J by 0 bases, with 13 bases between them. CDR1 is SGDLS and CDR2 is YYNGEE in the germline V gene. The CDR3 covers 16 residues. CDR3 nucleotide sequence: TGTGCCAGCAGCGCCTATAGCGGCGACTCCTACAATGAGCAGTTCTTC. Translated, it gives CASSAYSGDSYNEQFF.

This clonotype has only a few counts. The genes are TRBV7-2 and TRBJ2-1; 7 nucleotides align to TRBD1. The CDR3 is 15 residues long. Germline CDR1 is SGHTA and CDR2 is FQGNSA. V gave up 4 bases and J gave up 7 bases; unmatched junction bases: 10. CDR3 coding DNA: TGTGCCAGCAGCTCCCTCGGGGACAGACAAAATGAGCAGTTCTTC. Translating it yields CASSSLGDRQNEQFF.

The chain couples TRBV5-5 to TRBJ2-2; 8 bases line up with TRBD2. CDR3 length: 15 residues. Germline V gene data show CDR1 as SGHKS and CDR2 as YYEKEE (reference sequence). Unmatched junction bases numbered 10, after V lost 4 bases and J lost 8 bases. Written as DNA, the CDR3 is TGTGCCAGCAGCCACCCGGGACTAGTTGGGGGGGAGCTGTTTTTT. This codes for CASSHPGLVGGELFF.

The chain is built from TRBV29-1 and TRBJ2-5, with 7 nucleotides matching TRBD1. After removal of 7 bases from V and 2 bases from J, the junction contained 16 bases not matched to a gene. The CDR3 length is 16 residues. Germline V gene sequence: CDR1 SQVTM, CDR2 ANQGSEA. The CDR3 loop reads CSGGADRKKLQETQYF. The CDR3 DNA is TGCAGCGGGGGAGCGGACAGGAAGAAGTTACAAGAGACCCAGTACTTC.

The rearrangement links TRBV12-3 or TRBV12-4 to TRBJ2-7, with D possibly TRBD2 on 6 matching bases. Trimming pared 3 bases from V and 3 bases from J, leaving 12 bases between. The CDR3 is 14 amino acids. CDR3 nucleotides: TGTGCCAGCAGTTTTAATCCAGCGGGCTACGAGCAGTACTTC. It is translated as CASSFNPAGYEQYF.